These 3 T cell receptor beta chains were sequenced from one sample in a study of T cells in Graves' hyperthyroidism and ophthalmopathy. There were TCR beta CDR3 regions amplified from RNA transcripts. Carried out on the TCR CDR3, a first-round RT-PCR used the HTBI primer set. One entry per CDR3 protein, called by TCRdb with MiXCR from the multiplex PCR reads. Altogether a few hundred thousand distinct CDR3 sequences are present, 15% being singletons, with the ten largest covering around a third. The sample comprised blood. The source of these receptors is a woman under 40 with Graves' hyperthyroidism.

This chain uses TRBV6-1 with TRBJ1-2; no reliable D call. This CDR3 is built from 13 residues. Trimming removed 2 bases from V and 6 bases from J, with 10 bases in between. Germline assignment: CDR1 MNHNS and CDR2 SASEGT. CDR3 bases: TGTGCCAGCAGTGAAAAGTGGAGGCATGGCTACACCTTC. This sequence encodes CASSEKWRHGYTF.

In this sample, this clonotype turned up many times. This chain's CDR3 is CASNVGGPSTDTQYF. CDR3 DNA: TGTGCCAGCAACGTAGGGGGCCCTAGCACAGATACGCAGTATTTT. V gene TRBV12-3 or TRBV12-4 combines with J gene TRBJ2-3; 7 bases match TRBD1. This CDR3 is 15 amino acids long. V was clipped by 7 bases and J by 0 bases; unmatched bases: 7.

This clonotype came up many times. The chain carries TRBV6-1 and TRBJ1-3; TRBD1 is a possible D gene (5 bases). Germline values: CDR1 MNHNS, CDR2 SASEGT. The ends were cut back, 5 bases at V and 1 base at J, with 9 bases in the middle. The CDR3 spans 14 residues. The CDR3, as DNA: TGTGCCAGCAGTTACAGGCAGTCTGGAAACACCATATATTTT. It is translated as CASSYRQSGNTIYF.